The rows below give T cell receptor beta chains drawn from one sample of a study of blood T cell repertoires in COVID-19. Clones were sequenced by immunoSEQ multiplex PCR, and TCRdb holds only the in-frame ones, with some missing. The sample has 100,000 to 150,000 clones; more than 70% are singletons. Material for sequencing was peripheral blood. The receptors were sampled from a human donor in a cohort sampled during active COVID-19. Both conserved end residues are part of each CDR3. A D gene is named only where the DNA matches it firmly. Size values are once, few and many counts, or a class for expanded clones, and some rows have none.

V	J	size	D	DNA	CDR3
TRBV19	TRBJ1-2	-	-	TGTGCCAGTAGTATCAGCGCGGCAGCAATGGATGGCTACACCTTC	CASSISAAAMDGYTF
TRBV14	TRBJ2-7	-	TRBD2	TGTGCCAGCAGCCAAGGGATTCCGGCGGGAGGGCACGGCGAGCAGTACTTC	CASSQGIPAGGHGEQYF
TRBV9	TRBJ2-7	-	TRBD1	TGTGCCAGCAGCGTAGTTGAGGCAGGGGGCCCCCACGAGCAGTACTTC	CASSVVEAGGPHEQYF
TRBV2	TRBJ1-3	few	-	TGTGCCAGCACTCAGGGGAACACCATATATTTT	CASTQGNTIYF
TRBV25-1	TRBJ1-5	few	TRBD1	TGTGCCAGCAGTGAATCCGAACAGGGGGGAAATCAGCCCCAGCATTTT	CASSESEQGGNQPQHF
TRBV6-2/TRBV6-3	TRBJ2-3	-	TRBD2	TGTGCCAGCAGTATCACCGGACTAGCTTCAGATACGCAGTATTTT	CASSITGLASDTQYF
TRBV15	TRBJ2-3	-	TRBD2	TGTGCCACCAGGGAAGCGGGGGCCCGCACAGATACGCAGTATTTT	CATREAGARTDTQYF
TRBV6-1	TRBJ2-1	-	TRBD2	TGTGCCAGCAGTGGGTGGGGCGGGAGGACAAACAATGAGCAGTTCTTC	CASSGWGGRTNNEQFF
TRBV9	TRBJ2-7	few	-	TGTGCCAGCATGTCCGAGGGAAGCCACGAGCAGTACTTC	CASMSEGSHEQYF
TRBV6-1	TRBJ1-5	-	TRBD1	TGTGCCAGCAGTGATCCGGACAGGCATTATCAGCCCCAGCATTTT	CASSDPDRHYQPQHF
TRBV9	TRBJ2-7	once	-	TGTGCCAGCAGCGTGGAAGATGGGACTCGCGCCTACGAGCAGTACTTC	CASSVEDGTRAYEQYF
TRBV5-4	TRBJ2-7	-	TRBD1	TGTGCCAGCAGCTTGGTGACAGGGCCCTACGAGCAGTACTTC	CASSLVTGPYEQYF
TRBV6-1	TRBJ2-3	once	-	TGTGCCAGCAGTGAAGACCCACCGGGGTACCCTACTACAGATACGCAGTATTTT	CASSEDPPGYPTTDTQYF
TRBV7-9	TRBJ2-1	-	-	TGTGCCAGCAGCGCCACTAGTGGGAAGCAGTTCTTC	CASSATSGKQFF
TRBV11-2	TRBJ2-7	once	-	TGTGCCAGCAGCCCCCTTCGGAGAACCTACGAGCAGTACTTC	CASSPLRRTYEQYF
TRBV5-1	TRBJ2-7	-	TRBD2	TGCGCCAGCAGCTTGGGAACTAGCGGGTTAAGCTCCTACGAGCAGTACTTC	CASSLGTSGLSSYEQYF
TRBV7-2	TRBJ2-7	-	TRBD2	TGTGCCAGCAGCCCGCGGGGGAAAAGCTCCTACGAGCAGTACTTC	CASSPRGKSSYEQYF
TRBV10-1	TRBJ2-1	-	TRBD2	TGCGCCAGCAGTGCCTTAGCGGGAGGAGGTGAGCAGTTCTTC	CASSALAGGGEQFF
TRBV6-4	TRBJ2-2	once	-	TGTGCCAGCAGTGAAAGCCCTTTCCTAGGGAGTAGGGAGCTGTTTTTT	CASSESPFLGSRELFF
TRBV4-3	TRBJ1-4	few	TRBD1	TGCGCCAGCAGCAAAGACCCAGGGGGCATCGGTGAAAAACTGTTTTTT	CASSKDPGGIGEKLFF
TRBV7-3	TRBJ1-2	-	-	TGTGCCAGCAGCTTAATGCCAGGGGAAAGCTATGGCTACACCTTC	CASSLMPGESYGYTF
TRBV9	TRBJ2-1	-	TRBD1	TGTGCCAGCAGCGTAGGGTGGGCAGGGGGCAATGAGCAGTTCTTC	CASSVGWAGGNEQFF
TRBV7-8	TRBJ1-3	-	-	TGTGCCAGCAGCTTCCCAGTCTCTGGAAACACCATATATTTT	CASSFPVSGNTIYF
TRBV19	TRBJ2-5	-	-	TGTGCCAGTAGTATAGCCGGACAGCCTCGGTTAGAGACCCAGTACTTC	CASSIAGQPRLETQYF
TRBV11-2	TRBJ2-7	-	-	TGTGCCAGCAGCCAAAAGCCAGGGCGGTGGGAGCAGTACTTC	CASSQKPGRWEQYF
TRBV27	TRBJ1-4	-	TRBD1	TGTGCCAGCAGTCCCGGGACAGGGCTATCAACTAATGAAAAACTGTTTTTT	CASSPGTGLSTNEKLFF
TRBV28	TRBJ2-1	-	TRBD1	TGTGCCAGCACTGTAAACAGGGGGGACTACAATGAGCAGTTCTTC	CASTVNRGDYNEQFF
TRBV10-2	TRBJ1-2	-	-	TGCGCCAGCAGTGAGGCGAGGGTTCGAGGCTACACCTTC	CASSEARVRGYTF
TRBV9	TRBJ2-1	once	TRBD2	TGTGCCAGCAGCGCGCGGGGGGGCAGCGGGAAATCCTACAATGAGCAGTTCTTC	CASSARGGSGKSYNEQFF
TRBV6-2/TRBV6-3	TRBJ2-7	-	TRBD2	TGTGCCAGCAGTTTTGGCGGGAGTTTTTACGAGCAGTACTTC	CASSFGGSFYEQYF
TRBV7-2	TRBJ2-4	-	TRBD2	TGTGCCAGCAGCCCCCTCCAGCGGGAGGGCGGCATTCAGTACTTC	CASSPLQREGGIQYF
TRBV9	TRBJ2-2	-	-	TGTGCCAGCAGCTCTACCCAACAGGGTCGGGTGTTTTTT	CASSSTQQGRVFF
TRBV5-6	TRBJ2-3	-	TRBD2	TGTGCCAGCAGCTTGCTAGCGGAGATCACAGATACGCAGTATTTT	CASSLLAEITDTQYF